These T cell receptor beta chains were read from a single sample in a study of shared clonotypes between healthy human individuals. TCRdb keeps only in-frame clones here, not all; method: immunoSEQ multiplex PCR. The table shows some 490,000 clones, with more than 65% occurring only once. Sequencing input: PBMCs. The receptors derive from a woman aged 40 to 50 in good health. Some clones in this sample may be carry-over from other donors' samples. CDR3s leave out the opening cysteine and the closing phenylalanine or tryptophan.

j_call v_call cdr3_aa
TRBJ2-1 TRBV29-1 SGGGRAAGNEQF
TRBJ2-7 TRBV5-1 ASSLTSGSYEQY
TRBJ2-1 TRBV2 ASIPRLARAFYEQF
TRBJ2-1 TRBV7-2 ASSPTGGNYNEQF
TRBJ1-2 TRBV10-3 AISVGGQGADNGYT
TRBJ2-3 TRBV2 ASRLDRGPADTQY
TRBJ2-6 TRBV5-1 ASSSTGLSGANVLT
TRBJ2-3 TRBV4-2 ASSQDRGSTDTQY
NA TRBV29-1 SVEDLLHEQY
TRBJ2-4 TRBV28 ASSFRDRGKIAKNIQY
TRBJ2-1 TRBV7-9 ASSPQGGFDNEQF
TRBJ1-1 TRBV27 ASSLSPGSAEAF
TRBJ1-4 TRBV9 ASSVVGSGPEKLF
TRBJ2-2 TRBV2 ASSGTGTGTGELF